The source of this TCR beta chain is a study of T-cell memory formation after mild COVID-19. This clonotype was seen a few times. Its antigen remains unidentified. Researchers used 5'RACE with constant-segment primers to make TCR alpha and TCR beta cDNA libraries that carry sample barcodes and UMIs. TCRdb redid the calling of the 5' RACE reads with MiXCR, one entry per CDR3 protein. The data hold 200,000 to 250,000 distinct CDR3 sequences, with approximately 30% observed a single time. There are 17 residues in the CDR3. The V gene end was trimmed by 5 bases and the J gene end by 2 bases; junction bases not matched to a gene: 9. Overall study results and limits: Later expanders leaned CD4+, whereas clones that contracted between day 15 and 85 were balanced CD4/CD8. Still unconfirmed is whether the second-wave clones peaking on day 37 recognized SARS-CoV-2. The CD4+ clones that contracted clustered mainly within CM and EM, and the CD8+ clones concentrated in EMRA.

The chain employs TRBV12-3 or TRBV12-4 and TRBJ2-1, with 10 bases that match TRBD2. The source is an adult woman who had mild COVID-19 (a few samples of this study predate the infection). Cell type and time point are not known. What was sequenced was PBMCs or a T cell subset sorted from them (not recorded which). The CDR3 loop is CASSNAGTSVTYNEQFF. In DNA, the CDR3 is TGTGCCAGCAGTAATGCCGGGACTAGCGTAACCTACAATGAGCAGTTCTTC.